This T cell receptor (beta chain) came from a study of memory CD4+ T cells and cytomegalovirus serostatus. The sort gate was single viable CD3+CD4+CD8-CD45RO+ cells for memory CD4+ T cells. Worth noting for this clone: Its cognate antigen is unknown.

There are 14 residues in the CDR3. V was shortened by 3 bases and J by 10 bases, with 16 bases between the two germline ends. CDR1 is ENHRY, CDR2 SYGVKD, per germline. Measured with immunoSEQ multiplex PCR; TCRdb has only the in-frame clones, and not every one. The sample yields approximately 60,000 clones, about 81% seen once. The study's findings and limits: The CMV-associated TCR signature appears largely within the CD4+ memory repertoire. Of more than 150 reported CMV TCRbeta sequences, under 80 were found in memory CD4+ repertoires. Repertoires predicted CMV serostatus with median bootstrapped AUC of about 0.96.

This TCR came from an adult in good health and CMV-seronegative. The rearrangement joins TRBV10-3 to TRBJ2-1; TRBD2 is a possible D gene (7 bases). The specimen was memory CD4+ T cells from blood. DNA of the CDR3: TGTGCCATCAGTGAAGGGGGAGGGCCGAAGGAGCAGTTCTTC. Its translation is CAISEGGGPKEQFF.